These 19 T cell receptor beta chains were sequenced from one sample in a study of blood T cell repertoires in COVID-19 (dated by TCRdb to about 2020). Library method: the immunoSEQ multiplex PCR assay. TCRdb stores this immuneACCESS table with in-frame sequences only. Part of the clones is absent; in the studies checked, under half of the shortfall reflects unresolved V genes, and no reason is known for the rest. The sample has tens of thousands of clones on record, roughly nine tenths of them singletons. About 1.8% of the sample belongs to the ten largest clones. The sample comprised peripheral blood. The receptors originated from a man between 60 and 75 years old with acute or convalescent COVID-19.

The CDR3 coding sequence is TGTGCCAGCAGCTCGGGAATAGGAAGCAATCAGCCCCAGCATTTT. Translating it yields CASSSGIGSNQPQHF. The chain uses TRBV7-2 and TRBJ1-5; D ambiguous. Germline-derived CDR1 and CDR2 are SGHTA and FQGNSA. V was trimmed by 4 bases and J by 1 base, leaving 11 bases between them. There are 15 residues in the CDR3.

V usage is TRBV4-1 and J usage is TRBJ1-5; D possibly corresponds to TRBD1 (5 bases). Germline V gene data show CDR1 as MGHRA and CDR2 as YSYEKL. The length of the CDR3 is 17 residues. The V gene lost 2 bases and the J gene lost 7 bases, with 21 bases spanning the gap. This CDR3 is CASSQQALLPGRQPQHF. The CDR3 DNA is TGCGCCAGCAGCCAACAAGCATTACTTCCAGGGAGGCAGCCCCAGCATTTT.

The J gene is TRBJ1-1, the V gene TRBV29-1; D is possibly TRBD1 (5 bases). V was cut by 7 bases and J by 0 bases, with 15 bases left in between. This CDR3 is 14 amino acids long. Germline lookup yields CDR1 SQVTM and CDR2 ANQGSEA. For the CDR3, the DNA is TGCAGCGCCGGCATACAGGCCATGAACACTGAAGCTTTCTTT. It translates to CSAGIQAMNTEAFF.

About this clone: An end of the junction does not agree with germline; a read error may underlie this. The rearrangement links TRBV2 to TRBJ1-5, with D perhaps TRBD1 (6 bases). This CDR3 has 14 residues. Germline V gene lookup returns CDR1 SNHLY and CDR2 FYNNEI. The CDR3 sequence is CASREGTYEQPQHF. The CDR3 DNA sequence: TGTGCCAGCAGGGAAGGGACATACGAACAGCCCCAGCATTTT.

J is TRBJ1-2 and V is TRBV13; D might be TRBD1 (6 bases). CDR1 is PRHDT and CDR2 is FYEKMQ in the germline V gene (reference sequence). There are 18 residues in the CDR3. V dropped 8 bases and J dropped 5 bases, with 30 bases sitting between them. CDR3 region: CASRYGRIRAQGRYGYTF. For the CDR3, the DNA is TGTGCCAGCCGATACGGCCGGATCCGGGCTCAGGGGAGATATGGCTACACCTTC.

CDR3 sequence: CASSPRDTLYGYGYTF. CDR3 sequence (DNA): TGTGCCAGTAGCCCACGGGACACATTGTACGGCTATGGCTACACCTTC. The chain couples TRBV19 to TRBJ1-2; possible D gene TRBD1, 6 bases. Trimming removed 6 bases at V and 4 bases at J, with 21 bases between. The CDR3 length is 16 residues. Looked up from germline, CDR1 is LNHDA and CDR2 is SQIVND (reference sequence).

The V gene is TRBV27, the J gene TRBJ1-1; unclear D gene. The CDR3 length is 13 residues. Per the germline V gene, CDR1 is MNHEY and CDR2 is SMNVEV (reference sequence). The ends were cut back, 5 bases at V and 2 bases at J, with 9 bases in the middle. The CDR3, as DNA: TGTGCCAGCAGTCTAGGACTAAACACTGAAGCTTTCTTT. This sequence encodes CASSLGLNTEAFF.

The chain is built from TRBV5-6 and TRBJ1-3; D is possibly TRBD1 (6 bases). V was clipped by 3 bases and J by 9 bases, with 13 bases between them. The CDR3 loop spans 13 amino acids. Germline loops: CDR1 SGHDT, CDR2 YYEEEE. CDR3 amino acids: CASSSYRVSTIYF. DNA of the CDR3: TGTGCCAGCAGCTCCTACAGGGTCTCCACCATATATTTT.

In DNA, the CDR3 is TGTGCCAGCAGCCTCCAGGGGCAGGACGAGCAGTACTTC. It codes for CASSLQGQDEQYF. The chain recombines TRBV12-3 or TRBV12-4 with TRBJ2-7; D might be TRBD1 (6 bases). The CDR3 sequence is 13 residues long. Trimming left V 6 bases short and J 5 bases short, with 14 bases between.

The chain has TRBV7-2 and TRBJ2-1, with 7 bases aligning to TRBD2. This CDR3 has 15 residues. V trimming: 1 base; J trimming: 4 bases; junction bases outside the gene matches: 4. Germline CDR1 and CDR2: SGHTA and FQGNSA. The CDR3 region is CASSLDLAVYNEQFF. The CDR3 region has the DNA TGTGCCAGCAGCTTAGACCTAGCGGTGTACAATGAGCAGTTCTTC.

The chain combines TRBV27 with TRBJ2-1, with 9 bases aligning to TRBD2. Trimming removed 6 bases from V and 7 bases from J; junction bases left unmatched: 13. CDR3 length equals 16 residues. CDR1 and CDR2 from the germline V gene are MNHEY and SMNVEV (reference sequence). The CDR3 loop reads CASSIGILAGVNEQFF. For the CDR3, the DNA is TGTGCCAGCAGCATCGGAATTTTAGCGGGAGTGAATGAGCAGTTCTTC.

The gene calls are TRBV28 and TRBJ2-7; TRBD1 is a possible D gene (7 bases). V shed 6 bases and J shed 7 bases, with 22 bases lying between them. The CDR3 is 15 amino acids. Germline loops: CDR1 MDHEN, CDR2 SYDVKM. The CDR3 region has the DNA TGTGCCAGCAGACAAAGAGGCCAGGGGGGTCTGGAGCAGTACTTC. This codes for CASRQRGQGGLEQYF.

DNA for the CDR3: TGTGCCAGCAGTTACGATAGCAGCGGACCCTACAATGAGCAGTTCTTC. This translates into CASSYDSSGPYNEQFF. This chain uses TRBV6-5 with TRBJ2-1, with D perhaps TRBD2 (5 bases). CDR3 size: 16 residues. The V gene's germline CDR1 is MNHEY and CDR2 SVGAGI. Trimming cost V 2 bases and J 2 bases, with 13 bases left between them.

This clone was counted once. V and J are TRBV10-3 and TRBJ1-5, with 9 bases matching TRBD1. The junction had 3 bases not matched to a gene; V was cut back by 5 bases and J by 4 bases. This CDR3 comprises 14 residues. Germline V gene lookup returns CDR1 ENHRY and CDR2 SYGVKD. CDR3: CAISKTGGNQPQHF. In DNA form, the CDR3 reads TGTGCCATCAGTAAGACAGGGGGGAATCAGCCCCAGCATTTT.

The V gene is TRBV6-2 or TRBV6-3, the J gene TRBJ2-2; 8 bases match TRBD2. Germline trimming cut 4 bases from V and 3 bases from J; bases unmatched to any gene: 10. Germline CDR1 and CDR2: MNHEY and SVGEGT. This CDR3 comprises 17 residues. The CDR3 is CASSSLAGLLDTGELFF. The CDR3 DNA follows: TGTGCCAGCAGTTCGCTAGCGGGTCTCCTCGACACCGGGGAGCTGTTTTTT.

This chain connects TRBV11-1 to TRBJ2-6; TRBD1 aligns across 9 bases. Trimming took 7 bases from V and 4 from J; bases not matched to a gene: 8. The germline gives CDR1 SGHAT, CDR2 FQDESV (reference sequence). This CDR3 region has 16 residues. CDR3 sequence (DNA): TGTGCCAGCACGGACGGGACAGGGTACGGGGCCAACGTCCTGACTTTC. It translates to CASTDGTGYGANVLTF.

This clone was recorded only once. In the same sample, other DNA sequences code for this CDR3. This sequence joins TRBV28 and TRBJ2-7; a possible D gene is TRBD1 (6 bases). Germline CDR1 and CDR2: MDHEN and SYDVKM. V was cut by 5 bases and J by 1 base, with 15 bases left in between. The CDR3 runs 15 residues. The CDR3 nucleotides read TGTGCCAGCAGTCCTACCGGGACACCGTCCTACGAGCAGTACTTC. Translated, it gives CASSPTGTPSYEQYF.

The chain employs TRBV10-3 and TRBJ2-7, with TRBD1 matching 7 bases. The CDR3 sequence is 15 residues long. Germline CDR1 ENHRY, CDR2 SYGVKD. Germline trimming cut 6 bases from V and 2 bases from J; bases unmatched to any gene: 10. In nucleotides, the CDR3 is TGTGCCATCAGGATCGACAGGGAGTATGCCTACGAGCAGTACTTC. Translation gives CAIRIDREYAYEQYF.

The chain employs TRBV6-1 and TRBJ1-4; D uncertain. Looked up from germline, CDR1 is MNHNS and CDR2 is SASEGT. The CDR3 is 13 amino acids. Trimming removed 0 bases at V and 10 bases at J, with 9 bases between. The DNA of the CDR3 is TGTGCCAGCAGTGAAGCCGTCGCGGGAAAACTGTTTTTT. Protein: CASSEAVAGKLFF.